One sample yielded the 13 T cell receptor beta chains listed below, sequenced in a study of siplizumab effects on memory and regulatory T cells. TCRdb's table, derived via immunoSEQ multiplex PCR, lists solely in-frame clones and lacks some. The sample includes roughly 100,000 clones, roughly 96% seen only once; the top ten take 0.031%. Material: naive CD4+ T cells sorted from blood. These receptors were collected from a human donor in good health.

This sequence joins TRBV19 and TRBJ2-5; perhaps TRBD1 as D (5 bases). The CDR3 has 11 amino acids. CDR1 and CDR2 (germline): LNHDA, SQIVND (reference sequence). V gave up 8 bases and J gave up 4 bases, with 8 bases separating them. CDR3 sequence reads: CASRQGETQYF. As DNA, the CDR3 is TGTGCCAGTCGCCAGGGAGAGACCCAGTACTTC.

The rearrangement uses TRBV4-1 and TRBJ1-1, with TRBD1 identical over 7 bases. Germline V gene lookup returns CDR1 MGHRA and CDR2 YSYEKL. V was clipped by 4 bases and J by 1 base; unmatched bases: 3. The CDR3 has 14 residues. In nucleotides, the CDR3 is TGCGCCAGCAGCCCACAGGGGAGGAACACTGAAGCTTTCTTT. Residues: CASSPQGRNTEAFF.

The chain uses TRBV19 and TRBJ2-3; D not certain. V lost 2 bases to trimming and J lost 5 bases, with 2 bases between them. The CDR3 is 11 residues long. Per the germline V gene, CDR1 is LNHDA and CDR2 is SQIVND (reference sequence). The CDR3 sequence is CASSIRDTQYF. DNA for the CDR3: TGTGCCAGTAGTATAAGAGATACGCAGTATTTT.

This clone was detected only once. Written as DNA, the CDR3 is TGTGCCAGCAGCGTCAAACTAGCGGGGGGGCTCGCATCCTACAATGAGCAGTTCTTC. Its protein is CASSVKLAGGLASYNEQFF. The V and J genes are TRBV5-4 and TRBJ2-1, with TRBD2 matching 13 bases. The CDR3 consists of 19 residues. The V segment lost 4 bases and the J segment 1 base; nucleotides outside the gene matches: 11. The V gene's germline CDR1 is SGHNT and CDR2 YYREEE (reference sequence).

This clone occurred once. V usage is TRBV5-6 and J usage is TRBJ2-2, with D tentatively TRBD2 (5 bases). V was cut by 4 bases and J by 2 bases, with 15 bases left in between. The CDR3 is 16 amino acids. In germline, CDR1 is SGHDT, CDR2 YYEEEE. The CDR3 bases are TGTGCCAGCAGCCCCCGGACTGTACTCAACACCGGGGAGCTGTTTTTT. Its protein product is CASSPRTVLNTGELFF.

The rearrangement links TRBV5-1 to TRBJ2-2; D unclear. Germline V CDR1 and CDR2: SGHRS, YFSETQ. This CDR3 contains 15 residues. The V and J ends lost 3 bases and 5 bases respectively, with 14 bases between them. CDR3 residues: CASSWARSGTGELFF. The CDR3 DNA reads as TGCGCCAGCAGCTGGGCCCGTTCAGGAACCGGGGAGCTGTTTTTT.

This clone was seen only once. The chain uses TRBV2 and TRBJ1-4, with 7 nucleotides matching TRBD1. Germline assignment: CDR1 SNHLY and CDR2 FYNNEI. J was trimmed by 8 bases and V by 6 bases; bases with no gene match: 3. The CDR3 spans 12 residues. The CDR3 sequence: CASRGDSEKLFF. The CDR3 DNA reads TGTGCCAGCAGGGGGGACAGCGAAAAACTGTTTTTT.

This clone has only one observation. The rearrangement uses TRBV5-1 and TRBJ2-2; tentatively, D is TRBD1 (6 bases). The CDR3 is made up of 15 amino acids. Trimming took 1 base from V and 5 from J, leaving 12 bases between them. In germline, CDR1 is SGHRS, CDR2 YFSETQ. The CDR3 loop is CASSLLGGKTGELFF. The CDR3 DNA reads TGCGCCAGCAGCTTGTTAGGGGGTAAAACCGGGGAGCTGTTTTTT.

The gene calls are TRBV2 and TRBJ1-6; the match to TRBD1 covers 8 bases. Germline-derived CDR1 and CDR2 are SNHLY and FYNNEI. The CDR3 is 15 amino acids. V was pared by 9 bases and J by 3 bases, with 7 bases of the junction left unmatched. The DNA of the CDR3 is TGTGCCAGTTACCTCGACAGGGGCTATAATTCACCCCTCCACTTT. Its translation: CASYLDRGYNSPLHF. Full variable domain (outside the CDR3, taken from reference TRBV2 and TRBJ1-6): EPEVTQTPSHQVTQMGQEVILRCVPISNHLYFYWYRQILGQKVEFLVSFYNNEISEKSEIFDDQFSVERPDGSNFTLKIRSTKLEDSAMYFCASYLDRGYNSPLHFGNGTRLTVT.

The chain combines TRBV9 with TRBJ1-6; possibly TRBD1 for D (5 bases). From germline, CDR1 is SGDLS and CDR2 YYNGEE. The CDR3 spans 17 residues. The V gene lost 3 bases and the J gene lost 3 bases, with 16 bases spanning the gap. CDR3 sequence: CASSGPSGDRYNSPLHF. CDR3 DNA sequence: TGTGCCAGCAGCGGCCCCTCGGGGGACCGCTATAATTCACCCCTCCACTTT.

This chain links TRBV27 with TRBJ2-5, with D tentatively TRBD1 or TRBD2 (5 bases each). CDR1 and CDR2 (germline): MNHEY, SMNVEV (reference sequence). The V gene lost 8 bases and the J gene lost 2 bases, with 12 bases spanning the gap. This CDR3 has 13 residues. CDR3 sequence: CASDVGAQETQYF. As DNA, the CDR3 is TGTGCCAGCGACGTCGGGGCTCAAGAGACCCAGTACTTC.

The chain recombines TRBV7-3 with TRBJ2-3; no firm D call. This CDR3 has 15 amino acids. CDR1 is SGHTA and CDR2 is FQGTGA in the germline V gene. Trimming took off 4 bases at V and 0 bases at J, with 11 bases between the two ends. CDR3 loop: CASSSRTASTDTQYF. In nucleotides, the CDR3 is TGTGCCAGCAGCTCACGGACGGCCAGCACAGATACGCAGTATTTT.

The J gene is TRBJ2-3, the V gene TRBV4-1; tentative D call: TRBD2 (5 bases). CDR1 and CDR2 (germline): MGHRA, YSYEKL. V was trimmed by 2 bases and J by 5 bases, leaving 11 bases between them. This CDR3 comprises 14 residues. For the CDR3, the DNA is TGCGCCAGCAGCCAAACTCCCCGGGGAGATACGCAGTATTTT. It yields the protein CASSQTPRGDTQYF.